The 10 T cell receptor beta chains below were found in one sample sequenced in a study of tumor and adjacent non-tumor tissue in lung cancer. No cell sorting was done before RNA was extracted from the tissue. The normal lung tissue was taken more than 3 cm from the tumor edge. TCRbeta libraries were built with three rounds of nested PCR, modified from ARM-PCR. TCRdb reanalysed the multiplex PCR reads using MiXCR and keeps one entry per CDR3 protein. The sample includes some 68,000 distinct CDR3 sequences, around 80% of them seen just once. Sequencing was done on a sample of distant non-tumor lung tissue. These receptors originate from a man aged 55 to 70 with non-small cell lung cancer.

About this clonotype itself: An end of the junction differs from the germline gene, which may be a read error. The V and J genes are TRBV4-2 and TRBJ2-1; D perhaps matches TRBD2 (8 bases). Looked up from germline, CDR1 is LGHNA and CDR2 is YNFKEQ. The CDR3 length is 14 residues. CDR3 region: CASSGTVCYNERFF. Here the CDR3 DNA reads TGTGCCAGTAGCGGGACAGTATGTTACAATGAGCGGTTCTTC.

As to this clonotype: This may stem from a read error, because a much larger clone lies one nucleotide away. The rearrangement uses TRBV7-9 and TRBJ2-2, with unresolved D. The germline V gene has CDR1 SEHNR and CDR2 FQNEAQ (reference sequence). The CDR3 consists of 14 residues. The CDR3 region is CASTLGVVTGELFF. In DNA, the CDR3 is TGTGCCAGCACCTTAGGCGTAGTCACCGGGGAGCTGTTTTTT.

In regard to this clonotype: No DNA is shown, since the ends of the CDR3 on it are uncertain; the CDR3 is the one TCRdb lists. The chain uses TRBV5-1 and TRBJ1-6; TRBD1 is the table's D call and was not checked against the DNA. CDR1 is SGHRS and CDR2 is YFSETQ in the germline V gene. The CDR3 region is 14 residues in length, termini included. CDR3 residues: CASSFGTGTSHPHF.

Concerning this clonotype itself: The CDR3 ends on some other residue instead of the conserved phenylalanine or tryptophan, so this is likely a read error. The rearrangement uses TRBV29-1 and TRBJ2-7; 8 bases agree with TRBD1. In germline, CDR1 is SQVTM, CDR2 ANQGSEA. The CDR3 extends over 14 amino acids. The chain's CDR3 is CSAQGDRGGYEQYL. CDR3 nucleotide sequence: TGCAGCGCTCAGGGAGACAGGGGTGGGTACGAACAGTACCTC.

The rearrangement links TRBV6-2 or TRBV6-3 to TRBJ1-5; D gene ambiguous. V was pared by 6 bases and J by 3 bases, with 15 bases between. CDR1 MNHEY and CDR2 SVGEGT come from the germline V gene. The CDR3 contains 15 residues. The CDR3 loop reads CASSYERLANQPQHF. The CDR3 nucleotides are TGTGCCAGCAGCTATGAGAGGCTCGCCAATCAGCCCCAGCATTTT.

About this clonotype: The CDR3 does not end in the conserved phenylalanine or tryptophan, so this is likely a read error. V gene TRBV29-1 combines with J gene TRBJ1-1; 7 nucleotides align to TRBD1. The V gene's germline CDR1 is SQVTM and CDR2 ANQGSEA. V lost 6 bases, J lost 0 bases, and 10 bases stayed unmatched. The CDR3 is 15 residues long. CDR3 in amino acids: CSVRQGWVMNTEAFV. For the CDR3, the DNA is TGCAGCGTGAGACAGGGATGGGTGATGAACACTGAAGCTTTCGTT.

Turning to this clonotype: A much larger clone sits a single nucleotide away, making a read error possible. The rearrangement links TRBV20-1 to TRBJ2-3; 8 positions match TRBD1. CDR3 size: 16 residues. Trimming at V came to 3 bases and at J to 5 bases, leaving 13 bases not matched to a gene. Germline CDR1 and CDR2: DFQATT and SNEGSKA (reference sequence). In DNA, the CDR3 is TGCAGTGCTAGTTTTTTGGGGACAGGAAACATAGATACGCAGTATTTT. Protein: CSASFLGTGNIDTQYF.

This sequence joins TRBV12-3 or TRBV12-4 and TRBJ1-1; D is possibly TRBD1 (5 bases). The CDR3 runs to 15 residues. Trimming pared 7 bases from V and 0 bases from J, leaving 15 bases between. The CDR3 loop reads CASNIFRVVNTEAFF. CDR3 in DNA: TGTGCCAGCAATATCTTCAGGGTTGTGAACACTGAAGCTTTCTTT.

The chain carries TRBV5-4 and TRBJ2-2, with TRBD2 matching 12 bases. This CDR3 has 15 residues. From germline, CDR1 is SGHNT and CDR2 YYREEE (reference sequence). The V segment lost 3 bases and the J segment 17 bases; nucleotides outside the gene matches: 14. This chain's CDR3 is CASSSRLAGAGDLFF. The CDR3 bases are TGTGCCAGCAGCTCCAGACTAGCGGGAGCCGGGGACCTATTTTTT.

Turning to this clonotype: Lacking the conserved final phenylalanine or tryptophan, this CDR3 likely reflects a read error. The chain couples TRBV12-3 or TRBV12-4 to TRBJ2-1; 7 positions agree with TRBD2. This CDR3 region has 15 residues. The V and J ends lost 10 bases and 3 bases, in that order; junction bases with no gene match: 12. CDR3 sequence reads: CAKSFPQRDYNEQFL. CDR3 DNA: TGTGCCAAGAGTTTCCCTCAGCGGGACTACAATGAGCAGTTCTTA.